A selection of T cell receptor beta chains follows, all from one sample in a study of early T cells in non-severe SARS-CoV-2 infection. TCRdb re-derived calls from the 5' RACE reads in MiXCR, one entry per CDR3 protein. Among over 20,000 distinct CDR3 sequences listed, about 4.5% were seen once. Sample: whole blood. All receptors come from an adult who was a healthcare worker with PCR-confirmed SARS-CoV-2 infection or an uninfected control (not recorded which). The CDR3 runs from the conserved cysteine through the conserved F or W. The D gene is left open where the match is weak. A clone size is listed for some rows: how often the clone was seen (once, few, many), or a class if it is expanded.

many | TRBJ1-5 | TRBV12-3/TRBV12-4 | TRBD1 | CASSWDRGNQPQHF | TGTGCCAGCAGTTGGGACAGGGGGAATCAGCCCCAGCATTTT
NA | TRBJ1-1 | TRBV18 | NA | CASSRGAVMNTEAFF | TGTGCCAGCTCACGGGGGGCGGTTATGAACACTGAAGCTTTCTTT
medium-sized | TRBJ1-1 | TRBV20-1 | NA | CSARGQGDTEAFF | TGCAGTGCTAGGGGGCAGGGTGATACTGAAGCTTTCTTT
medium-sized | TRBJ1-3 | TRBV4-2 | NA | CASSQDWSGSTGNTIYF | TGTGCCAGCAGCCAAGATTGGAGCGGGAGTACTGGAAACACCATATATTTT
few | TRBJ2-7 | TRBV19 | TRBD2 | CASSMGRGSSYEQYF | TGTGCCAGTAGTATGGGACGCGGGAGCTCCTACGAGCAGTACTTC
few | TRBJ1-1 | TRBV7-9 | NA | CASSPIIRGSEAFF | TGTGCCAGCAGCCCGATAATCCGGGGCTCTGAAGCTTTCTTT
medium-sized | TRBJ2-2 | TRBV7-9 | NA | CASSLTAGTGELFF | TGTGCCAGCAGCTTAACTGCGGGAACCGGGGAGCTGTTTTTT
many | TRBJ2-7 | TRBV6-5 | NA | CASSARQDPTYEQYF | TGTGCCAGCAGTGCCCGACAGGACCCCACCTACGAGCAGTACTTC
many | TRBJ1-5 | TRBV12-3/TRBV12-4 | TRBD1 | CASSSNQGVTPQHF | TGTGCCAGCAGTTCTAATCAGGGGGTAACGCCCCAGCATTTT
medium-sized | TRBJ1-4 | TRBV5-1 | TRBD1 | CASSEGQGLEKLFF | TGCGCCAGCAGCGAGGGACAGGGGCTTGAAAAACTGTTTTTT
many | TRBJ2-5 | TRBV7-9 | NA | CASSLLSGRGQETQYF | TGTGCCAGCAGCTTATTATCAGGCAGGGGCCAAGAGACCCAGTACTTC
NA | TRBJ2-3 | TRBV4-3 | TRBD1 | CASSQGVLQGDSTDTQYF | TGCGCCAGCAGCCAAGGCGTCCTCCAGGGGGACAGCACAGATACGCAGTATTTT
many | TRBJ2-1 | TRBV6-2/TRBV6-3 | NA | CASDGGYNEQFF | TGTGCCAGCGATGGCGGCTACAATGAGCAGTTCTTC
many | TRBJ1-4 | TRBV11-2 | NA | CASSFQGSNEKLFF | TGTGCCAGCAGCTTCCAGGGTAGTAATGAAAAACTGTTTTTT
many | TRBJ1-1 | TRBV12-3/TRBV12-4 | NA | CASSLRGDTEAFF | TGTGCCAGCAGTTTAAGGGGTGACACTGAAGCTTTCTTT
many | TRBJ2-5 | TRBV7-6 | NA | CASSLSTLYQETQYF | TGTGCCAGCAGCTTGTCGACACTGTACCAAGAGACCCAGTACTTC
few | TRBJ2-3 | TRBV20-1 | NA | CSASHSGDSTDTQYF | TGCAGTGCTAGTCACTCCGGCGATAGCACAGATACGCAGTATTTT
NA | TRBJ2-1 | TRBV20-1 | TRBD2 | CSAERTSGFSEQFF | TGCAGTGCTGAAAGGACTAGCGGCTTTTCGGAGCAGTTCTTC
NA | TRBJ2-2 | TRBV10-3 | NA | CAISDAALNTGELFF | TGTGCCATCAGTGATGCGGCCTTAAACACCGGGGAGCTGTTTTTT
many | TRBJ2-5 | TRBV20-1 | NA | CSARAARVGGETQYF | TGCAGTGCTAGAGCCGCGAGGGTGGGAGGCGAGACCCAGTACTTC
NA | TRBJ2-1 | TRBV5-1 | TRBD1 | CASSSMTGGSEQFF | TGCGCCAGCAGCTCTATGACAGGGGGCAGTGAGCAGTTCTTC
many | TRBJ2-4 | TRBV20-1 | TRBD1 | CSATQDALGQGMTNIQYF | TGCAGTGCTACCCAAGATGCCCTGGGACAGGGGATGACAAACATTCAGTACTTC
many | TRBJ2-1 | TRBV4-2 | TRBD2 | CASSQFKVGGSEGYEQFF | TGTGCCAGCAGCCAATTTAAGGTCGGCGGGAGTGAGGGGTATGAGCAGTTCTTC
NA | TRBJ2-1 | TRBV6-5 | NA | CASSLSDSYNEQFF | TGTGCCAGCAGCCTATCAGACAGCTACAATGAGCAGTTCTTC
many | TRBJ2-1 | TRBV9 | NA | CASSVATVGYHEQFF | TGTGCCAGCAGCGTAGCTACGGTTGGCTACCATGAGCAGTTCTTC
many | TRBJ1-4 | TRBV7-2 | TRBD1 | CASSYGDSTNEKLFF | TGTGCCAGCAGCTACGGGGACAGCACTAATGAAAAACTGTTTTTT
medium-sized | TRBJ2-3 | TRBV20-1 | NA | CSASRLDYTDTQYF | TGCAGTGCTTCTAGACTAGACTACACAGATACGCAGTATTTT
NA | TRBJ2-7 | TRBV4-1 | NA | CASSPILRTYEQYF | TGCGCCAGCAGCCCTATCCTGCGAACCTACGAGCAGTACTTC
NA | TRBJ2-3 | TRBV19 | NA | CASRTVSTDTQYF | TGTGCCAGTAGGACAGTTAGCACAGATACGCAGTATTTT
many | TRBJ2-1 | TRBV6-2/TRBV6-3 | NA | CASSRAVDNEQFF | TGTGCCAGCAGCCGAGCGGTCGACAATGAGCAGTTCTTC
many | TRBJ1-6 | TRBV11-2 | NA | CASSPGLTYNSPLHF | TGTGCCAGCAGCCCCGGCCTGACATATAATTCACCCCTCCACTTT
many | TRBJ2-2 | TRBV5-1 | NA | CASSEDSRRTGELFF | TGCGCCAGCAGCGAGGACTCCCGGCGGACCGGGGAGCTGTTTTTT
few | TRBJ1-2 | TRBV6-6 | NA | CASSSADYGYTF | TGTGCCAGCAGTTCGGCGGACTATGGCTACACCTTC
NA | TRBJ2-1 | TRBV20-1 | NA | CSAIRESYNEQFF | TGCAGTGCTATAAGGGAGTCCTACAATGAGCAGTTCTTC
many | TRBJ2-7 | TRBV5-5 | NA | CASSLAQGYEQYF | TGTGCCAGCAGCTTAGCTCAGGGGTACGAGCAGTACTTC
many | TRBJ2-1 | TRBV7-7 | TRBD2 | CASSSVPGLAGGSYNEQFF | TGTGCCAGCAGCTCGGTCCCGGGACTAGCGGGGGGATCCTACAATGAGCAGTTCTTC
many | TRBJ2-7 | TRBV7-2 | NA | CASATVPVYEQYF | TGTGCCAGCGCCACCGTGCCAGTCTACGAGCAGTACTTC
many | TRBJ2-3 | TRBV12-3/TRBV12-4 | TRBD1 | CASSSGQGGPTDTQYF | TGTGCCAGCAGTTCGGGACAGGGAGGGCCCACAGATACGCAGTATTTT
many | TRBJ2-1 | TRBV21-1 | NA | CASSKGHREIRVANEQFF | TGTGCCAGCAGCAAAGGTCACAGGGAGATACGAGTAGCGAATGAGCAGTTCTTC
many | TRBJ1-1 | TRBV13 | TRBD1 | CASSIPGQDTEAFF | TGTGCCAGCAGCATCCCAGGACAGGACACTGAAGCTTTCTTT
few | TRBJ2-5 | TRBV10-3 | NA | CAISSTGETQYF | TGTGCCATCAGTTCCACGGGGGAGACCCAGTACTTC
many | TRBJ2-7 | TRBV7-9 | NA | CASSGTWRPYEQYF | TGTGCCAGCAGTGGGACCTGGAGGCCTTACGAGCAGTACTTC
medium-sized | TRBJ2-3 | TRBV6-2/TRBV6-3 | TRBD2 | CASTSGGATDTQYF | TGTGCCAGCACTAGCGGGGGGGCCACAGATACGCAGTATTTT
few | TRBJ2-3 | TRBV5-5 | TRBD1 | CASSRAGTESDTQYF | TGTGCCAGCAGCCGGGCCGGGACAGAATCAGATACGCAGTATTTT
many | TRBJ2-2 | TRBV5-1 | NA | CASSFNSLNTGELFF | TGCGCCAGCAGCTTTAACTCACTGAACACCGGGGAGCTGTTTTTT
many | TRBJ2-5 | TRBV11-2 | NA | CASSLEMVGETQYF | TGTGCCAGCAGCTTAGAGATGGTTGGCGAGACCCAGTACTTC
many | TRBJ2-7 | TRBV6-2/TRBV6-3 | NA | CASSSAGLKMGSYEQYF | TGTGCCAGCAGTTCGGCGGGGTTAAAAATGGGCTCCTACGAGCAGTACTTC
many | TRBJ2-1 | TRBV5-5 | TRBD1 | CASSSTGGERSSYNEQFF | TGTGCCAGCAGCTCGACAGGGGGCGAAAGGAGCTCCTACAATGAGCAGTTCTTC
many | TRBJ1-1 | TRBV7-9 | TRBD1 | CASGQVNTEAFF | TGTGCCAGTGGACAGGTGAACACTGAAGCTTTCTTT
NA | TRBJ2-3 | TRBV30 | NA | CAWSKTDTQYF | TGTGCCTGGAGTAAAACAGATACGCAGTATTTT
NA | TRBJ2-7 | TRBV20-1 | TRBD2 | CSASLSAGVKGEQYF | TGCAGTGCTAGCTTATCCGCGGGAGTTAAAGGCGAGCAGTACTTC
many | TRBJ2-2 | TRBV12-3/TRBV12-4 | NA | CASRPRVTGELFF | TGTGCCAGCAGGCCACGAGTCACCGGGGAGCTGTTTTTT
few | TRBJ1-1 | TRBV6-5 | TRBD1 | CASTQGAGGNTEAFF | TGTGCCAGCACCCAGGGGGCAGGGGGGAACACTGAAGCTTTCTTT
NA | TRBJ2-2 | TRBV6-2/TRBV6-3 | NA | CASSYRAQNTGELFF | TGTGCCAGCAGTTACAGGGCCCAGAACACCGGGGAGCTGTTTTTT
NA | TRBJ2-6 | TRBV6-2/TRBV6-3 | TRBD1 | CASSPTGGSGANVLTF | TGTGCCAGCAGCCCCACAGGGGGCTCTGGGGCCAACGTCCTGACTTTC
many | TRBJ2-1 | TRBV7-9 | NA | CASSLPRRMSSYNEQFF | TGTGCCAGCAGCCTACCGCGTCGGATGAGCTCCTACAATGAGCAGTTCTTC
many | TRBJ2-7 | TRBV27 | NA | CASSLSHGGAYEQYF | TGTGCCAGCAGTTTATCGCATGGTGGAGCCTACGAGCAGTACTTC
few | TRBJ2-5 | TRBV24-1 | NA | CATSAQGRETQYF | TGTGCCACCAGTGCACAGGGCCGGGAGACCCAGTACTTC
many | TRBJ1-1 | TRBV20-1 | NA | CSARAPGSDTEAFF | TGCAGTGCTAGAGCCCCGGGTAGTGACACTGAAGCTTTCTTT
medium-sized | TRBJ2-3 | TRBV29-1 | NA | CSGDRGGTDTQYF | TGCAGCGGCGACAGGGGAGGGACAGATACGCAGTATTTT